The next 19 T cell receptor beta chains were all read from a single sample in a study of blood T cell repertoires in COVID-19. The assay was immunoSEQ multiplex PCR, and TCRdb's table has in-frame clones only and misses some. This table has 150,000 or so clones, roughly 80% appearing once. The sequencing sample was made of PBMCs or T cells enriched from blood (not recorded which). Receptors originate from a woman in her sixties who had recovered from COVID-19.

V and J are TRBV12-5 and TRBJ2-7; D gene uncertain. Germline CDR1 LGHNT, CDR2 FRNRAP. V was shortened by 1 base and J by 5 bases, with 9 bases between the two germline ends. CDR3 length equals 13 residues. This CDR3 is CASGLDPGHEQYF. As DNA, the CDR3 is TGTGCTAGTGGTTTGGACCCAGGCCACGAGCAGTACTTC.

The V gene is TRBV28, the J gene TRBJ2-7, with 9 bases aligning to TRBD1. This CDR3 region has 16 residues. Germline V gene data show CDR1 as MDHEN and CDR2 as SYDVKM. The V and J ends lost 4 bases and 6 bases, in that order; junction bases with no gene match: 13. CDR3 in amino acids: CASSSRPGQGLGEQYF. CDR3 DNA sequence: TGTGCCAGCAGTTCAAGACCGGGACAGGGTCTCGGCGAGCAGTACTTC.

This clone appeared a single time. This chain links TRBV25-1 with TRBJ2-1; D is uncertain. The CDR3 is 15 amino acids. Trimming took off 4 bases at V and 0 bases at J, with 10 bases between the two ends. Germline CDR1 and CDR2: MGHDK and SYGVNS. The CDR3 sequence: CASSGADFSYNEQFF. The DNA of the CDR3 is TGTGCCAGCAGTGGAGCAGACTTCTCCTACAATGAGCAGTTCTTC.

This clone was detected once. V gene TRBV11-1 combines with J gene TRBJ2-7; 11 nucleotides match TRBD1. Germline loops: CDR1 SGHAT, CDR2 FQDESV (reference sequence). V shed 4 bases and J 2 bases; nucleotides not matched to a gene: 4. The CDR3 spans 15 residues. The CDR3: CASSSRDRGTYEQYF. DNA for the CDR3: TGTGCCAGCAGCTCCCGGGACAGGGGGACCTACGAGCAGTACTTC.

The chain links TRBV10-3 to TRBJ2-7; 8 bases line up with TRBD1. The germline V gene has CDR1 ENHRY and CDR2 SYGVKD. The trim removed 7 bases at V and 5 bases at J, leaving 7 bases unmatched. The CDR3 length is 13 residues. The CDR3 here is CAIKPGGRDEQYF. The CDR3 DNA is TGTGCCATCAAGCCAGGGGGCCGCGACGAGCAGTACTTC.

The CDR3 nucleotides are TGTGCCAGTAGTCCGTTTAGCGGGGGGGCCTTTGATGAGCAGTTCTTC. It yields the protein CASSPFSGGAFDEQFF. The rearrangement links TRBV19 to TRBJ2-1; 11 bases line up with TRBD2. After removal of 5 bases from V and 8 bases from J, the junction contained 11 bases not matched to a gene. The germline CDR1 and CDR2 sequences are LNHDA and SQIVND (reference sequence). The CDR3 runs 16 residues. Filled out from reference TRBV19 and TRBJ2-1, the complete variable domain reads DGGITQSPKYLFRKEGQNVTLSCEQNLNHDAMYWYRQDPGQGLRLIYYSQIVNDFQKGDIAEGYSVSREKKESFPLTVTSAQKNPTAFYLCASSPFSGGAFDEQFFGPGTRLTVL.

This clone was detected once. The V and J genes are TRBV3-1 (or the pseudogene TRBV3-2) and TRBJ1-1; 8 bases fit TRBD1. CDR3 size: 14 residues. Germline V gene data show CDR1 as LGHDT and CDR2 as YNNKEL (reference sequence). The V and J ends lost 4 bases and 7 bases, in that order; junction bases with no gene match: 8. CDR3 protein: CASSLPDREGEAFF. As DNA, the CDR3 is TGTGCCAGCAGCCTACCGGACAGGGAAGGTGAAGCTTTCTTT.

CDR3 nucleotides: TGCAGCGTGGTAAGAGGGAACACTGAAGCTTTCTTT. Its protein is CSVVRGNTEAFF. The chain combines TRBV29-1 with TRBJ1-1; D unresolved. V lost 6 bases to trimming and J lost 1 base, with 9 bases between them. The CDR3 runs 12 residues. Germline lookup yields CDR1 SQVTM and CDR2 ANQGSEA.

CDR3 protein: CASSPGQSNEKLFF. The DNA for the CDR3 is TGTGCCAGCTCACCCGGACAGTCTAATGAAAAACTGTTTTTT. The rearrangement joins TRBV18 to TRBJ1-4; D is perhaps TRBD1 (6 bases). There are 14 residues in the CDR3. Per the germline V gene, CDR1 is KGHSH and CDR2 is LQKENI. V was pared by 3 bases and J by 3 bases, with 8 bases between.

The table lists this clone with a few counts. This rearrangement joins TRBV6-5 to TRBJ2-7; 9 bases line up with TRBD1. The germline gives CDR1 MNHEY, CDR2 SVGAGI. The trim removed 6 bases at V and 2 bases at J, leaving 8 bases unmatched. The CDR3 runs 15 residues. CDR3 DNA sequence: TGTGCCAGCAGCGCTGAGGGGGACAGGGCCTACGAGCAGTACTTC. This sequence encodes CASSAEGDRAYEQYF.

This clone was counted a single time. The genes are TRBV18 and TRBJ1-2; D might be TRBD1 (6 bases). The CDR3 consists of 18 residues. The V gene lost 3 bases and the J gene lost 0 bases, with 20 bases spanning the gap. CDR1 and CDR2 (germline): KGHSH, LQKENI. The CDR3 DNA is TGTGCCAGCTCACCCTTACCTAGTACAGGGAATTCTAACTATGGCTACACCTTC. It encodes CASSPLPSTGNSNYGYTF.

The chain has TRBV5-6 and TRBJ1-2; D is perhaps TRBD1 (5 bases). The CDR3 has 14 residues. Germline V gene data show CDR1 as SGHDT and CDR2 as YYEEEE. V lost 3 bases and J 5 bases, leaving 14 bases between the germline ends. The CDR3 bases are TGTGCCAGCAGCTCAGGGAGGGAGGGATATGGCTACACCTTC. This sequence encodes CASSSGREGYGYTF.

Remarks on this clone: The sample carries other DNA sequences with the same CDR3. The rearrangement links TRBV4-1 to TRBJ1-4; D unclear. Trimming removed 0 bases at V and 3 bases at J, with 8 bases between. The germline V gene has CDR1 MGHRA and CDR2 YSYEKL. The CDR3 runs 15 residues. CDR3 protein: CASSQDPGANEKLFF. The CDR3 DNA reads as TGCGCCAGCAGCCAAGATCCCGGGGCTAATGAAAAACTGTTTTTT.

J is TRBJ1-1 and V is TRBV14; D gene ambiguous. The V and J ends lost 6 bases and 4 bases respectively, with 12 bases between them. The CDR3 loop spans 13 amino acids. Germline V gene sequence: CDR1 SGHDN, CDR2 FVKESK. The CDR3 is CASRRGRSTEAFF. The CDR3 DNA is TGTGCCAGCAGGCGCGGGAGGAGCACTGAAGCTTTCTTT.

This clone appeared once. The CDR3, as DNA: TGTGCCACCAGCAGGGGAGGACAGAACACCGGGGAGCTGTTTTTT. The encoded protein is CATSRGGQNTGELFF. V and J are TRBV15 and TRBJ2-2; possibly TRBD2 for D (6 bases). Between the trimmed V and J ends, which lost 3 bases and 1 base, there was a span of 9 bases. Looked up from germline, CDR1 is LNHNV and CDR2 is YYDKDF (reference sequence). The CDR3 sequence is 15 residues long. Supplemented by reference TRBV15 and TRBJ2-2, the full variable domain reads DAMVIQNPRYQVTQFGKPVTLSCSQTLNHNVMYWYQQKSSQAPKLLFHYYDKDFNNEADTPDNFQSRRPNTSFCFLDIRSPGLGDTAMYLCATSRGGQNTGELFFGEGSRLTVL.

The chain's CDR3 is CASSRTGGGNQPQHF. CDR3 nucleotides: TGTGCCAGCAGCCGGACAGGGGGAGGAAATCAGCCCCAGCATTTT. The chain has TRBV11-2 and TRBJ1-5, with 10 nucleotides matching TRBD1. The CDR3 spans 15 residues. V lost 5 bases and J lost 4; bases outside the gene matches: 5. CDR1 and CDR2 from the germline V gene are SGHAT and FQNNGV.

This rearrangement joins TRBV5-1 to TRBJ2-2, with D possibly matching TRBD1 (6 bases). The CDR3 has 16 residues. Germline V gene lookup returns CDR1 SGHRS and CDR2 YFSETQ. V dropped 2 bases and J dropped 3 bases, with 14 bases sitting between them. This CDR3 is CASSLTTGRDTGELFF. For the CDR3, the DNA is TGCGCCAGCAGCTTAACGACAGGAAGAGACACCGGGGAGCTGTTTTTT.

The CDR3 loop reads CASSVVAGSSTDTQYF. In DNA form, the CDR3 reads TGTGCCAGCAGCGTAGTTGCCGGGTCTAGCACAGATACGCAGTATTTT. The J gene is TRBJ2-3, the V gene TRBV9; no clear D. Germline CDR1 SGDLS, CDR2 YYNGEE. V was cut by 0 bases and J by 0 bases, with 11 bases left in between. The CDR3 spans 16 residues.

This chain uses TRBV5-6 with TRBJ2-1; TRBD1 might be the D (6 bases). Germline V gives CDR1 SGHDT, CDR2 YYEEEE. Trimming pared 10 bases from V and 5 bases from J, leaving 16 bases between. The CDR3 is 13 residues long. The CDR3 bases are TGTGCCGCACTAAACAGGGACCACAATGAGCAGTTCTTC. It codes for CAALNRDHNEQFF.